Listed below are T cell receptor beta chains from one sample, sequenced in a study of T cells in Graves' hyperthyroidism and ophthalmopathy. MiXCR was run by TCRdb on the multiplex PCR reads, yielding one entry per CDR3 protein. The table includes 500,000 to 750,000 distinct CDR3 sequences, around 14% detected once. Specimen: blood. The receptors were gathered from a woman aged 25 to 39 with Graves' hyperthyroidism. Both conserved end residues are part of each CDR3. D genes are given only for firm matches. Size tells how often a clone was seen (once, few, many) or the class of an expanded clone, and some rows leave it out.

V: TRBV2; size: many; D: TRBD2; J: TRBJ2-1; CDR3: CASSEMGLAHNEQFF; DNA: TGTGCCAGCAGTGAAATGGGACTAGCCCACAATGAGCAGTTCTTC
V: TRBV24-1; size: NA; D: NA; J: TRBJ2-2; CDR3: CATSGVSSRTGELFF; DNA: TGTGCCACCAGCGGCGTGAGTAGCCGCACCGGGGAGCTGTTTTTT
V: TRBV7-9; size: many; D: TRBD1; J: TRBJ2-3; CDR3: CASSPRGQEDTQYF; DNA: TGTGCCAGCAGCCCCAGGGGACAGGAGGATACGCAGTATTTT
V: TRBV6-2/TRBV6-3; size: NA; D: TRBD2; J: TRBJ2-3; CDR3: CASTRLAVTDTQYF; DNA: TGTGCCAGCACGCGACTAGCGGTCACAGATACGCAGTATTTT
V: TRBV5-1; size: many; D: TRBD2; J: TRBJ2-1; CDR3: CASSWGVLAGYNEQFF; DNA: TGCGCCAGCAGCTGGGGGGTTCTAGCGGGTTACAATGAGCAGTTCTTC
V: TRBV27; size: few; D: TRBD2; J: TRBJ2-1; CDR3: CASSRVAGTYEQFF; DNA: TGTGCCAGCAGTAGAGTAGCGGGAACCTATGAGCAGTTCTTC
V: TRBV20-1; size: many; D: NA; J: TRBJ2-2; CDR3: CSAIDTFDTGELFF; DNA: TGCAGTGCCATAGACACCTTCGACACCGGGGAGCTGTTTTTT
V: TRBV6-4; size: NA; D: NA; J: TRBJ1-6; CDR3: CASSELTDSPLHF; DNA: TGTGCCAGCAGTGAACTCACAGATTCACCCCTCCACTTT
V: TRBV7-9; size: NA; D: NA; J: TRBJ2-7; CDR3: CASSSGPRYEQYF; DNA: TGTGCCAGCAGCTCGGGACCGCGATACGAGCAGTACTTC
V: TRBV7-9; size: many; D: TRBD2; J: TRBJ2-1; CDR3: CASSRTSGRAVSNEQFF; DNA: TGTGCCAGCAGCCGTACTAGCGGGAGGGCCGTTAGCAATGAGCAGTTCTTC
V: TRBV20-1; size: many; D: TRBD1; J: TRBJ1-5; CDR3: CSVMTGSNQPQHF; DNA: TGCAGTGTTATGACAGGGAGCAATCAGCCCCAGCATTTT
V: TRBV5-1; size: NA; D: TRBD2; J: TRBJ2-7; CDR3: CASSYGLAGVLGEQYF; DNA: TGCGCCAGCAGCTACGGACTAGCGGGAGTTCTCGGGGAGCAGTACTTC
V: TRBV7-3; size: many; D: NA; J: TRBJ2-7; CDR3: CASSSVDGYEQYF; DNA: TGTGCCAGCAGCTCCGTGGACGGATACGAGCAGTACTTC
V: TRBV27; size: many; D: NA; J: TRBJ1-1; CDR3: CASSSPGHRNTEAFF; DNA: TGTGCCAGCAGTTCGCCGGGACACAGGAACACTGAAGCTTTCTTT
V: TRBV7-9; size: many; D: NA; J: TRBJ2-1; CDR3: CASSWGVNEQFF; DNA: TGTGCCAGCAGTTGGGGGGTGAATGAGCAGTTCTTC
V: TRBV6-1; size: many; D: TRBD2; J: TRBJ2-1; CDR3: CASSASGDYNGQFF; DNA: TGTGCCAGCAGTGCTAGCGGGGACTACAATGGGCAGTTCTTC
V: TRBV6-2/TRBV6-3; size: few; D: NA; J: TRBJ2-5; CDR3: CASRGVATQYF; DNA: TGTGCCAGCAGAGGAGTGGCGACCCAGTACTTC
V: TRBV20-1; size: few; D: TRBD2; J: TRBJ2-7; CDR3: CSARAEGRVAGVYEQYF; DNA: TGCAGTGCTAGAGCCGAAGGGAGGGTAGCGGGAGTATACGAGCAGTACTTC
V: TRBV28; size: NA; D: NA; J: TRBJ2-7; CDR3: CASSTPRDGLSYEQYF; DNA: TGTGCCAGCAGTACACCTCGGGACGGGCTATCCTACGAGCAGTACTTC
V: TRBV6-5; size: many; D: TRBD1; J: TRBJ2-7; CDR3: CASSYRSQPTGDYEQYF; DNA: TGTGCCAGCAGTTACCGGTCCCAACCCACAGGGGACTACGAGCAGTACTTC
V: TRBV12-3/TRBV12-4; size: NA; D: TRBD1; J: TRBJ1-2; CDR3: CASSLSGQGISGYTF; DNA: TGTGCCAGCAGTTTATCGGGACAGGGTATTTCTGGCTACACCTTC
V: TRBV18; size: many; D: TRBD1; J: TRBJ1-1; CDR3: CASSPPTGTEAFF; DNA: TGTGCCAGCTCACCACCGACAGGGACTGAAGCTTTCTTT
V: TRBV10-3; size: many; D: TRBD1; J: TRBJ1-2; CDR3: CAISESGTGSNYGYTF; DNA: TGTGCCATCAGTGAGTCTGGGACAGGCAGTAACTATGGCTACACCTTC
V: TRBV7-9; size: NA; D: NA; J: TRBJ2-6; CDR3: CASTHTMMSDSEANVLTF; DNA: TGTGCCAGCACCCACACGATGATGAGTGACTCTGAGGCCAACGTCCTGACTTTC
V: TRBV7-3; size: many; D: NA; J: TRBJ1-1; CDR3: CASSLWGGGDYEAFF; DNA: TGTGCCAGCAGCTTATGGGGGGGGGGCGACTATGAAGCTTTCTTT
V: TRBV2; size: NA; D: TRBD2; J: TRBJ2-3; CDR3: CASSQELPQGGGTSGNLADTQYF; DNA: TGTGCCAGCAGCCAAGAACTGCCCCAGGGTGGCGGGACTAGCGGGAACCTCGCAGATACGCAGTATTTT
V: TRBV10-3; size: many; D: TRBD2; J: TRBJ2-7; CDR3: CAITPGLAGVGEQYF; DNA: TGTGCCATCACCCCGGGACTAGCGGGGGTCGGGGAGCAGTACTTC
V: TRBV10-3; size: many; D: NA; J: TRBJ2-1; CDR3: CAIRAARDGINEQFF; DNA: TGTGCCATCAGAGCAGCGCGGGACGGAATCAATGAGCAGTTCTTC
V: TRBV6-2/TRBV6-3; size: few; D: NA; J: TRBJ1-3; CDR3: CASSYTGQGSGNTIYF; DNA: TGTGCCAGCAGTTACACCGGGCAGGGCTCTGGAAACACCATATATTTT
V: TRBV30; size: many; D: TRBD1; J: TRBJ2-7; CDR3: CAWRDRGIYEQYF; DNA: TGTGCCTGGCGGGACAGGGGAATCTACGAGCAGTACTTC
V: TRBV2; size: many; D: NA; J: TRBJ1-3; CDR3: CASSLLPSGNTIYF; DNA: TGTGCCAGCAGCCTCCTTCCCTCTGGAAACACCATATATTTT
V: TRBV20-1; size: many; D: NA; J: TRBJ2-1; CDR3: CSASERPGNEQFF; DNA: TGCAGTGCTAGTGAAAGGCCGGGAAATGAGCAGTTCTTC
V: TRBV12-3/TRBV12-4; size: many; D: NA; J: TRBJ1-1; CDR3: CASSLVGGGRGTEAFF; DNA: TGTGCCAGCAGTTTGGTGGGGGGGGGTCGGGGCACTGAAGCTTTCTTT
V: TRBV20-1; size: many; D: TRBD2; J: TRBJ2-1; CDR3: CSAIFLRASGWGRNEQFF; DNA: TGCAGTGCTATATTCCTCCGAGCTAGCGGGTGGGGACGCAATGAGCAGTTCTTC
V: TRBV19; size: NA; D: NA; J: TRBJ1-2; CDR3: CASSREIFNGYTF; DNA: TGTGCCAGCAGTAGAGAAATATTCAATGGCTACACCTTC
V: TRBV12-3/TRBV12-4; size: few; D: NA; J: TRBJ2-3; CDR3: CASTNWDSTDTQYF; DNA: TGTGCCAGCACCAACTGGGACAGCACAGATACGCAGTATTTT
V: TRBV13; size: many; D: NA; J: TRBJ1-2; CDR3: CASSEQGTLSYGYTF; DNA: TGTGCCAGCAGCGAACAAGGGACACTTAGCTATGGCTACACCTTC
V: TRBV7-6; size: many; D: TRBD2; J: TRBJ2-2; CDR3: CASSLGTSGTSNTGELFF; DNA: TGTGCCAGCAGCCTGGGGACTAGCGGGACGTCGAACACCGGGGAGCTGTTTTTT
V: TRBV20-1; size: many; D: TRBD1; J: TRBJ1-6; CDR3: CSALQGADRNSPLHF; DNA: TGCAGTGCGCTACAGGGGGCGGATAGAAATTCACCCCTCCACTTT
V: TRBV6-5; size: many; D: NA; J: TRBJ1-1; CDR3: CASSYEGLNTEAFF; DNA: TGTGCCAGCAGTTACGAGGGTTTAAACACTGAAGCTTTCTTT
V: TRBV28; size: many; D: NA; J: TRBJ1-1; CDR3: CASSSWEARSNTEAFF; DNA: TGTGCCAGCAGTTCCTGGGAGGCCCGCTCGAACACTGAAGCTTTCTTT
V: TRBV20-1; size: many; D: NA; J: TRBJ2-7; CDR3: CSAKLPGEQYF; DNA: TGCAGTGCCAAATTACCGGGGGAGCAGTACTTC